This T cell receptor (beta chain) was sequenced in a study of blood T cell repertoires in COVID-19. Study-level background: Specimens from acute and convalescent COVID-19 originated in the United States, Italy and Spain.

The CDR3 runs to 14 residues. Trimming cost V 3 bases and J 5 bases, with 13 bases left between them. Germline V CDR1 and CDR2: LGHDT, YNNKEL (reference sequence). Followed over time, Seattle patients had been enrolled while infection was active. Original handling: How many nucleated cells were present was estimated from reference gene primer amplification. Here immunoSEQ multiplex PCR was the method, and the copy in TCRdb shows in-frame clones only, minus some. Clonal size and the V and J genes are those of that table, whereas D and trimming came from the DNA. The table includes approximately 500,000 clones, about 89% detected once.

The gene calls are TRBV3-1 (or the pseudogene TRBV3-2) and TRBJ2-5, with D maybe TRBD1 (5 bases). The sequence was collected from a woman aged 50 to 60 with COVID-19, enrolled during active disease. Specimen: peripheral blood. The CDR3 protein is CASSHEGVRETQYF. CDR3 bases: TGTGCCAGCAGCCACGAAGGGGTGAGGGAGACCCAGTACTTC.